Below, 30 T cell receptor beta chains from the same sample are listed, as sequenced in a study of beta chain features in type 1 diabetes. Findings and limits, study-wide: Within each of all four CD4+ subsets, Type 1 diabetes patients had TCRB CDR3s that were moderately but significantly shorter.

The investigators reverse transcribed all of the isolated RNA, so they sequenced expressed TCRB transcripts. This table comes from immunoSEQ multiplex PCR, and its TCRdb copy is limited to in-frame clones, with some not included. This table holds about 160,000 clones, over 6% found once. The antigens for these receptors are not known. Material for sequencing was central memory CD4+ T cells from blood. These TCRs come from a man between 18 and 29 years old with type 1 diabetes.

This clone was counted only a few times. The CDR3 here is CASSRGQGGYEQYF. The CDR3, as DNA: TGTGCCAGCAGCCGAGGACAGGGGGGCTACGAGCAGTACTTC. The rearrangement joins TRBV7-2 to TRBJ2-7; 10 nucleotides agree with TRBD1. J was trimmed by 3 bases and V by 5 bases; bases with no gene match: 4. The CDR3 is made up of 14 amino acids. The germline V gene encodes CDR1 SGHTA and CDR2 FQGNSA. Drawing the rest from reference TRBV7-2 and TRBJ2-7, the complete variable domain is GAGVSQSPSNKVTEKGKDVELRCDPISGHTALYWYRQSLGQGLEFLIYFQGNSAPDKSGLPSDRFSAERTGGSVSTLTIQRTQQEDSAVYLCASSRGQGGYEQYFGPGTRLTVT.

This clone has more than one count but fewer than ten. The chain joins TRBV7-2 to TRBJ1-6, with TRBD1 as a possible D gene (6 bases). The V gene lost 1 base and the J gene lost 8 bases, with 12 bases spanning the gap. The germline V gene encodes CDR1 SGHTA and CDR2 FQGNSA. The CDR3 spans 15 residues. The CDR3 sequence is CASSLVRDTHSPLHF. DNA of the CDR3: TGTGCCAGCAGCTTAGTCAGGGACACCCATTCACCCCTCCACTTT.

This clone was seen more than once but under ten times. The chain employs TRBV18 and TRBJ2-3, with D tentatively TRBD1 (5 bases). With 5 bases removed from V and 3 bases from J, the gap between germline ends came to 15 bases. The germline V gene encodes CDR1 KGHSH and CDR2 LQKENI. The CDR3 has 15 amino acids. As DNA, the CDR3 is TGTGCCAGCTCAGTCCCCAGGGCTGGGACAGATACGCAGTATTTT. Translating gives CASSVPRAGTDTQYF.

This clone was recorded a few times. The chain links TRBV28 to TRBJ2-1, with 7 positions matching TRBD2. Unmatched junction bases numbered 5, after V lost 3 bases and J lost 3 bases. This CDR3 has 15 residues. Looked up from germline, CDR1 is MDHEN and CDR2 is SYDVKM. In DNA form, the CDR3 reads TGTGCCAGCAGTTTCGGGGGGAATAGCTACAATGAGCAGTTCTTC. It specifies CASSFGGNSYNEQFF. Using reference TRBV28 and TRBJ2-1 for the parts outside the CDR3, the full variable domain is DVKVTQSSRYLVKRTGEKVFLECVQDMDHENMFWYRQDPGLGLRLIYFSYDVKMKEKGDIPEGYSVSREKKERFSLILESASTNQTSMYLCASSFGGNSYNEQFFGPGTRLTVL.

This clone was seen only a few times. This chain connects TRBV7-9 to TRBJ1-2; the match to TRBD1 covers 9 bases. This CDR3 spans 15 amino acids. V dropped 4 bases and J dropped 6; count of bases not matched to a gene: 9. Per the germline V gene, CDR1 is SEHNR and CDR2 is FQNEAQ (reference sequence). The CDR3 DNA follows: TGTGCCAGCAGCTCCAGGACAGGGGCCATCGATGGCTACACCTTC. Amino acid sequence: CASSSRTGAIDGYTF.

The CDR3 region is CASSPTSSSYNEQFF. The CDR3 DNA reads TGCGCCAGCAGTCCAACTTCTAGCTCCTACAATGAGCAGTTCTTC. The chain has TRBV5-1 and TRBJ2-1; D uncertain. There are 15 residues in the CDR3. Germline-derived CDR1 and CDR2 are SGHRS and YFSETQ. V was shortened by 5 bases and J by 0 bases, with 12 bases between the two germline ends.

V gene TRBV10-3 combines with J gene TRBJ2-5, with TRBD1 matching over 7 bases. Germline V gives CDR1 ENHRY, CDR2 SYGVKD. This CDR3 contains 15 residues. The junction had 7 bases not matched to a gene; V was cut back by 4 bases and J by 2 bases. The CDR3 DNA reads as TGTGCCATCAGTGTGAGCTCGGGACAGCAAGAGACCCAGTACTTC. This gives the protein CAISVSSGQQETQYF.

This chain connects TRBV7-2 to TRBJ2-3; TRBD2 might be the D (5 bases). The CDR3 consists of 13 residues. Germline V gene sequence: CDR1 SGHTA, CDR2 FQGNSA. V lost 6 bases and J lost 5, with 12 bases in between. CDR3: CASRDYVGDTQYF. The CDR3 nucleotides read TGTGCCAGCAGAGACTACGTGGGAGATACGCAGTATTTT.

Only a few counts were recorded for this clone. V usage is TRBV5-4 and J usage is TRBJ1-2; D might be TRBD1 (6 bases). Germline CDR1 and CDR2: SGHNT and YYREEE (reference sequence). CDR3 length: 13 residues. The V and J ends lost 1 base and 4 bases respectively, with 8 bases between them. As DNA, the CDR3 is TGTGCCAGCAGCTTGTCGGACAGCTATGGCTACACCTTC. Residues: CASSLSDSYGYTF. The full variable domain, with the rest looked up from reference TRBV5-4 and TRBJ1-2, is ETGVTQSPTHLIKTRGQQVTLRCSSQSGHNTVSWYQQALGQGPQFIFQYYREEENGRGNFPPRFSGLQFPNYSSELNVNALELDDSALYLCASSLSDSYGYTFGSGTRLTVV.

This clone was seen only a few times. The V call is TRBV2, the J call TRBJ1-1; D unclear. Germline values: CDR1 SNHLY, CDR2 FYNNEI. The CDR3 is 11 residues long. The V end was cut by 3 bases, the J end by 9 bases, with 8 bases between. The CDR3 DNA follows: TGTGCCAGCAGTGAGGGCCTGCAAGCTTTCTTT. Its translation: CASSEGLQAFF.

This clone was seen more than once but under ten times. The chain is built from TRBV11-2 and TRBJ2-5, with 7 bases matching TRBD2. Trimming at V came to 5 bases and at J to 1 base, leaving 13 bases not matched to a gene. The CDR3 totals 17 residues. CDR1 is SGHAT and CDR2 is FQNNGV in the germline V gene. CDR3 protein: CASSLNRASGLQETQYF. CDR3 nucleotides: TGTGCCAGCAGCCTTAACCGGGCTAGCGGACTCCAAGAGACCCAGTACTTC. The whole variable domain, remainder taken from reference TRBV11-2 and TRBJ2-5, is EAGVAQSPRYKIIEKRQSVAFWCNPISGHATLYWYQQILGQGPKLLIQFQNNGVVDDSQLPKDRFSAERLKGVDSTLKIQPAKLEDSAVYLCASSLNRASGLQETQYFGPGTRLLVL.

The DNA for the CDR3 is TGTGCCAGCATACAGGCCGACTCCTACGAGCAGTACTTC. Its protein product is CASIQADSYEQYF. This chain connects TRBV28 to TRBJ2-7; maybe TRBD1 (5 bases). Germline values: CDR1 MDHEN, CDR2 SYDVKM. CDR3 length: 13 amino acids. Trimming stripped 7 bases from V and 0 bases from J, with 10 bases between.

This chain links TRBV7-9 with TRBJ1-1; D is ambiguous. In germline, CDR1 is SEHNR, CDR2 FQNEAQ (reference sequence). V was shortened by 2 bases and J by 3 bases, with 10 bases between the two germline ends. The CDR3 has 14 residues. In DNA form, the CDR3 reads TGTGCCAGCAGCTTACACTTGGGAGACACTGAAGCTTTCTTT. Translated, it gives CASSLHLGDTEAFF. Full variable domain (missing parts from reference TRBV7-9 and TRBJ1-1): DTGVSQNPRHKITKRGQNVTFRCDPISEHNRLYWYRQTLGQGPEFLTYFQNEAQLEKSRLLSDRFSAERPKGSFSTLEIQRTEQGDSAMYLCASSLHLGDTEAFFGQGTRLTVV.

This chain connects TRBV10-2 to TRBJ2-5; D is unclear. Germline assignment: CDR1 WSHSY and CDR2 SAAADI. With 4 bases removed from V and 5 bases from J, the gap between germline ends came to 11 bases. CDR3 length: 13 residues. The CDR3 DNA reads as TGCGCCAGCAGTGTCCCCCAGAGGGAGACCCAGTACTTC. Encoded protein: CASSVPQRETQYF.

The sample holds a few counts of this clone. The chain combines TRBV19 with TRBJ1-4; no definite D call. Per the germline V gene, CDR1 is LNHDA and CDR2 is SQIVND (reference sequence). The V and J ends lost 7 bases and 7 bases respectively, with 13 bases between them. The CDR3 length is 13 residues. The CDR3 DNA reads as TGTGCCAGTAAACGGTATAGTACTGAAAAACTGTTTTTT. This gives the protein CASKRYSTEKLFF.

The rearrangement joins TRBV7-9 to TRBJ1-6; D is undetermined. Germline loops: CDR1 SEHNR, CDR2 FQNEAQ (reference sequence). V shed 5 bases and J shed 9 bases, with 14 bases lying between them. The CDR3 spans 14 residues. For the CDR3, the DNA is TGTGCCAGCAGCGCGAACGGGGTTAGTTCACCCCTCCACTTT. Translated: CASSANGVSSPLHF.

This rearrangement joins TRBV5-1 to TRBJ2-7; 8 bases are a match to TRBD2. This CDR3 is built from 15 residues. The J segment lost 2 bases and the V segment lost 4 bases, leaving 8 bases of the junction unmatched. The germline gives CDR1 SGHRS, CDR2 YFSETQ. CDR3 residues: CASSPGSGRAYEQYF. CDR3 nucleotide sequence: TGCGCCAGCAGCCCAGGAAGCGGGAGAGCCTACGAGCAGTACTTC.

This clone was picked up a small number of times. The V and J genes are TRBV28 and TRBJ1-2; possibly TRBD1 for D (5 bases). Germline V lookup: CDR1 MDHEN, CDR2 SYDVKM. V lost 2 bases and J 3 bases, leaving 7 bases between the germline ends. CDR3 length: 13 residues. The CDR3 spells CASSLAGYYGYTF. The DNA for the CDR3 is TGTGCCAGCAGTTTAGCAGGGTACTATGGCTACACCTTC.

V usage is TRBV28 and J usage is TRBJ1-6; weak D call: TRBD1 (5 bases). The CDR3 runs 15 residues. Trimming took off 7 bases at V and 1 base at J, with 11 bases between the two ends. Germline loops: CDR1 MDHEN, CDR2 SYDVKM. CDR3 DNA: TGTGCCAGCATATTTAGGGGTTCCTATAATTCACCCCTCCACTTT. Amino acids: CASIFRGSYNSPLHF.

This clone was seen a handful of times. The rearrangement links TRBV12-5 to TRBJ1-1, with D tentatively TRBD1 (5 bases). The V gene lost 7 bases and the J gene lost 4 bases, with 13 bases spanning the gap. The CDR3 sequence is 13 residues long. Germline lookup yields CDR1 LGHNT and CDR2 FRNRAP. CDR3 DNA: TGTGCTAGTGCCGGTCCGGGGGGCACTGAAGCTTTCTTT. As protein: CASAGPGGTEAFF.

V usage is TRBV4-2 and J usage is TRBJ2-5, with TRBD2 matching over 7 bases. The CDR3 extends over 17 amino acids. Trimming took 1 base from V and 4 from J; bases not matched to a gene: 12. Looked up from germline, CDR1 is LGHNA and CDR2 is YNFKEQ. The DNA of the CDR3 is TGTGCCAGCAGCCAAGGGTTGGTGGCGGGAGTCGCAGAGACCCAGTACTTC. Translating gives CASSQGLVAGVAETQYF.

This clone came up a few times. J is TRBJ2-4 and V is TRBV18; 8 positions agree with TRBD1. CDR3 size: 18 residues. Germline V gene lookup returns CDR1 KGHSH and CDR2 LQKENI. V was pared by 0 bases and J by 8 bases, with 15 bases of the junction left unmatched. CDR3 sequence: CASSPPINLRQGKDIQYF. The CDR3 nucleotides read TGTGCCAGCTCACCACCGATTAATCTAAGACAGGGGAAGGACATTCAGTACTTC.

In this sample, this clone turned up many times. This chain uses TRBV6-4 with TRBJ2-7; a weak D match, TRBD1 (5 bases). Trimming shortened V by 4 bases and J by 0 bases, and 19 bases separated the two germline ends. From germline, CDR1 is MRHNA and CDR2 SNTAGT. CDR3 length: 17 residues. CDR3 sequence: CASSAVTTVLSSYEQYF. The CDR3 DNA sequence: TGTGCCAGCAGTGCCGTCACGACAGTCCTCAGCTCCTACGAGCAGTACTTC.

This clone was detected only a few times. This chain uses TRBV11-2 with TRBJ2-2; D is perhaps TRBD2 (5 bases). This CDR3 contains 14 residues. Germline V lookup: CDR1 SGHAT, CDR2 FQNNGV. Trimming pared 4 bases from V and 3 bases from J, leaving 9 bases between. The CDR3 DNA reads TGTGCCAGCAGCTGGACTCGGGACACCGGGGAGCTGTTTTTT. As protein: CASSWTRDTGELFF.

The table lists this clone with a few counts. The chain joins TRBV7-9 to TRBJ1-1; D is ambiguous. CDR3 length: 14 amino acids. V was cut by 2 bases and J by 0 bases, with 7 bases left in between. CDR1 SEHNR and CDR2 FQNEAQ come from the germline V gene (reference sequence). In nucleotides, the CDR3 is TGTGCCAGCAGCTTATTACAGATGAACACTGAAGCTTTCTTT. Translation gives CASSLLQMNTEAFF.

The chain combines TRBV5-4 with TRBJ2-3, with D possibly being TRBD1 (6 bases). This CDR3 has 14 residues. The V end was cut by 0 bases, the J end by 6 bases, with 11 bases between. In germline, CDR1 is SGHNT, CDR2 YYREEE (reference sequence). CDR3 amino acids: CASSLDRVSDTQYF. CDR3 DNA: TGTGCCAGCAGCTTGGACAGGGTTTCGGATACGCAGTATTTT. Combining the CDR3 with reference TRBV5-4 and TRBJ2-3 gives the whole variable domain ETGVTQSPTHLIKTRGQQVTLRCSSQSGHNTVSWYQQALGQGPQFIFQYYREEENGRGNFPPRFSGLQFPNYSSELNVNALELDDSALYLCASSLDRVSDTQYFGPGTRLTVL.

This chain joins TRBV7-2 and TRBJ2-7; 11 bases align to TRBD1. The CDR3 has 15 residues. The junction had 9 bases not matched to a gene; V was cut back by 5 bases and J by 6 bases. The germline CDR1 and CDR2 sequences are SGHTA and FQGNSA. The CDR3 loop is CASSLGGTGGGEQYF. The CDR3, as DNA: TGTGCCAGCAGCCTCGGTGGGACAGGGGGAGGCGAGCAGTACTTC.

The V and J genes are TRBV4-3 and TRBJ2-3; 7 positions agree with TRBD2. The CDR3 spans 16 residues. V trimming: 4 bases; J trimming: 0 bases; junction bases outside the gene matches: 7. Germline V gene sequence: CDR1 LGHNA, CDR2 YSLEER. This CDR3 is CASSLQTSWSTDTQYF. The CDR3 nucleotides read TGCGCCAGCAGCCTCCAGACTAGCTGGAGCACAGATACGCAGTATTTT.

This clone showed up many times. This chain connects TRBV15 to TRBJ2-1; 10 nucleotides match TRBD2. The V and J ends lost 4 bases and 7 bases, in that order; junction bases with no gene match: 10. Germline V lookup: CDR1 LNHNV, CDR2 YYDKDF (reference sequence). This CDR3 comprises 16 residues. CDR3 protein: CATSTASGSQRNEQFF. In DNA, the CDR3 is TGTGCCACCAGCACAGCTAGCGGGAGTCAGAGGAATGAGCAGTTCTTC.

This chain links TRBV7-9 with TRBJ2-7; D not resolved. CDR1 is SEHNR, CDR2 FQNEAQ, per germline (reference sequence). Trimming took 5 bases from V and 3 from J, leaving 17 bases between them. The CDR3 covers 15 residues. The CDR3 protein is CASSTLGDVSYEQYF. The CDR3 DNA sequence: TGTGCCAGCAGCACCCTCGGAGATGTCAGCTACGAGCAGTACTTC. Combining the CDR3 with reference TRBV7-9 and TRBJ2-7 gives the whole variable domain DTGVSQNPRHKITKRGQNVTFRCDPISEHNRLYWYRQTLGQGPEFLTYFQNEAQLEKSRLLSDRFSAERPKGSFSTLEIQRTEQGDSAMYLCASSTLGDVSYEQYFGPGTRLTVT.